The rows below give T cell receptor beta chains drawn from one sample of a study of regulatory T cells in long-lasting Graves disease. TCRdb reprocessed the multiplex PCR reads via MiXCR and lists one record per CDR3 protein. The table has some 560,000 distinct CDR3 sequences, 15% to 20% seen once. These data also formed part of another study, on T cells in Graves' hyperthyroidism and ophthalmopathy.

The source material was peripheral blood mononuclear cells (PBMCs), sampled at new diagnosis, from a patient treated with antithyroid drugs. These receptors all stem from a woman aged 40-60 years with Graves disease. Each CDR3 is given with its conserved first and last residue. Each record gives: clone size, J gene, V gene, CDR3 length, D gene, CDR3 DNA, CDR3 protein. D genes are given only for firm matches. Not all rows give a size; the values are once, few, many and, for expanded clones, a class.

>few|TRBJ2-2|TRBV5-1|15|NA
TGCGCCAGCAGCTCGAGTAACGGGGGTACCGGGGAGCTGTTTTTT
CASSSSNGGTGELFF
>few|TRBJ2-7|TRBV29-1|13|NA
TGCAGCGTTGGGAGGGGGGCCGCCTACGAGCAGTACTTC
CSVGRGAAYEQYF
>many|TRBJ1-4|TRBV2|16|TRBD1
TGTGCCAGCAACCTAAACCTCCGGACAGGGGTTAGGAAACTGTTTTTT
CASNLNLRTGVRKLFF
>few|TRBJ2-5|TRBV12-5|12|NA
TGTGCTAGTGGTTTGGTGGGGGAGACCCAGTACTTC
CASGLVGETQYF
>NA|TRBJ2-7|TRBV5-1|16|TRBD1
TGCGCCAGCAGCGTCCACCAGGGGGCCTACTCCTACGAGCAGTACTTC
CASSVHQGAYSYEQYF
>many|TRBJ2-1|TRBV9|14|TRBD2
TGTGCCAGCAGCGTTGGACTAGCGGGGGTTGAGCAGTTCTTC
CASSVGLAGVEQFF
>few|TRBJ1-3|TRBV7-8|17|NA
TGTGCCAGCAGCCCCCTTTCGGGAGAGTACTCTGGAAACACCATATATTTT
CASSPLSGEYSGNTIYF
>few|TRBJ1-1|TRBV20-1|15|NA
TGCAGTGCCATGGCGGGGAGCGGTTGGGTCACTGAAGCTTTCTTT
CSAMAGSGWVTEAFF
>many|TRBJ2-3|TRBV7-3|15|TRBD2
TGTGCCAGCAGCACTTGGACTAGCATGGGAGATACGCAGTATTTT
CASSTWTSMGDTQYF
>many|TRBJ2-1|TRBV27|14|NA
TGTGCCAGCAGTTTCTTTTCGGGGTATAATGAGCAGTTCTTC
CASSFFSGYNEQFF
>many|TRBJ1-5|TRBV28|16|NA
TGTGCCAGCAGTTTCGGGACGGCACCTAGCAATCAGCCCCAGCATTTT
CASSFGTAPSNQPQHF
>many|TRBJ1-1|TRBV7-9|15|NA
TGTGCCAGCAGCTTGGAGTCTGGGTGGGACACTGAAGCTTTCTTT
CASSLESGWDTEAFF
>NA|TRBJ1-6|TRBV5-1|15|NA
TGCGCCAGCAGCTTTGGAACAGCTGATAATTCACCCCTCCACTTT
CASSFGTADNSPLHF
>many|TRBJ1-2|TRBV12-3/TRBV12-4|15|TRBD1
TGTGCCAGCAGGCTTGGACAGGGGAGGGACTATGGCTACACCTTC
CASRLGQGRDYGYTF
>many|TRBJ2-5|TRBV12-3/TRBV12-4|14|NA
TGTGCCAGCAGTCTCTCTGTGTTGCAAGAGACCCAGTACTTC
CASSLSVLQETQYF
>many|TRBJ1-2|TRBV11-1|15|NA
TGTGCCAGCAGCTTAGCCGGGACTGATGTTAAGGGCTACACCTTC
CASSLAGTDVKGYTF
>many|TRBJ2-1|TRBV28|14|NA
TGTGCCAGCAGTTTGCCAGGGAGGAGCGATGAGCAGTTCTTC
CASSLPGRSDEQFF
>many|TRBJ2-7|TRBV29-1|11|NA
TGCAGCGTAGGCAGAACCTACGAGCAGTACTTC
CSVGRTYEQYF
>few|TRBJ2-5|TRBV19|13|TRBD2
TGTGCCAGTAGTACCGGGACTAGCGGGGCCCAGTACTTC
CASSTGTSGAQYF
>many|TRBJ1-5|TRBV28|14|NA
TGTGCCAGCACCCAGGGATTGGGCAATCAGCCCCAGCATTTT
CASTQGLGNQPQHF
>few|TRBJ1-2|TRBV10-3|15|NA
TGTGCCATCAGTGAGCGACAAGGGATCAGAGATGGCTACACCTTC
CAISERQGIRDGYTF
>many|TRBJ2-7|TRBV27|14|TRBD1
TGTGCCAGCCGTCCATTTGAGGGGGCCAACGAGCAGTACTTC
CASRPFEGANEQYF
>once|TRBJ1-1|TRBV29-1|14|NA
TGCAGCGGGATACCGACTTCCATGATCACTGAAGCCTTCTTT
CSGIPTSMITEAFF
>NA|TRBJ1-5|TRBV19|15|NA
TGTGCCAGTAGTCCCATGGCCCGAGTAGATCAGCCCCAGCATTTT
CASSPMARVDQPQHF
>NA|TRBJ2-5|TRBV5-1|14|NA
TGCGCCAGCAGCCCCGGGACATCCCCCGTGGACCAGTACTTC
CASSPGTSPVDQYF
>many|TRBJ2-7|TRBV3-1|13|NA
TGTGCCAGCAGCCAAGGGGCAAGCTACGAGCAGTACTTC
CASSQGASYEQYF
>NA|TRBJ1-1|TRBV20-1|15|NA
TGCAGTGCTAGACCCTGGACAGCCATGGGGACTGAAGCTTTCTTT
CSARPWTAMGTEAFF
>NA|TRBJ1-1|TRBV11-2|18|TRBD1
TGTGCCAGCAGCCTCCCCGGGACAGGGGTACGGATGAACACTGAAGCTTTCTTT
CASSLPGTGVRMNTEAFF
>NA|TRBJ1-5|TRBV19|17|NA
TGTGCCACCAGACGGGGGGGGCGTAGCGATAGCAATCAGCCCCAGCATTTT
CATRRGGRSDSNQPQHF
>many|TRBJ2-5|TRBV2|14|NA
TGTGCCAGCAGTGAAGCGCTAGGGTTTGGGACCCAGTACTTC
CASSEALGFGTQYF
>many|TRBJ2-5|TRBV12-3/TRBV12-4|15|TRBD1
TGTGCCAGCACCACTGGGACAGGGGGGCAAGAGACCCAGTACTTC
CASTTGTGGQETQYF
>many|TRBJ2-1|TRBV20-1|16|TRBD1
TGCAGTGCTAGAGATTGGGGACAGGGGGCTTTTGGTGAGCAGTTCTTC
CSARDWGQGAFGEQFF
>NA|TRBJ2-2|TRBV2|14|NA
TGTGCCAGCAGTACCCTAGGGGGGCCCGGGGAGCTGTTTTTT
CASSTLGGPGELFF
>NA|TRBJ1-1|TRBV14|14|NA
TGTGCCAGCAGCCAAGAATGGGGGCCCACTGAAGCTTTCTTT
CASSQEWGPTEAFF
>many|TRBJ1-1|TRBV12-3/TRBV12-4|11|NA
TGTGCCAGCAGTTTGAAAGGGGTAGCTTTCTTT
CASSLKGVAFF
>many|TRBJ1-1|TRBV28|13|NA
TGTGCCACCATAAGGGGGGCGGGAGGTGAAGCTTTCTTT
CATIRGAGGEAFF
>many|TRBJ1-2|TRBV2|15|NA
TGTGCCAGCAGTGAATTATTTCTATGGATCAATGGCTACACCTTC
CASSELFLWINGYTF
>many|TRBJ2-7|TRBV28|13|NA
TGTGCCAGCAGCCCCGACATCTCCTACGAGCAGTACTTC
CASSPDISYEQYF
>many|TRBJ1-1|TRBV20-1|13|NA
TGCAGTGCTAGGCCTCTCCAGAACACTGAAGCTTTCTTT
CSARPLQNTEAFF
>many|TRBJ2-3|TRBV5-1|16|TRBD2
TGCGCCAGCAGCCGAAATTGGAATAGCGGGGGCGATACGCAGTATTTT
CASSRNWNSGGDTQYF
>NA|TRBJ1-2|TRBV4-2|18|TRBD1
TGTGCCAGCAGCCAAGAAATACCATGGACAGGGGGCAACTATGGCTACACCTTC
CASSQEIPWTGGNYGYTF
>NA|TRBJ1-1|TRBV20-1|15|NA
TGCAGTGCCCCGGGGGAGGAAGGAATGAACACTGAAGCTTTCTTT
CSAPGEEGMNTEAFF
>many|TRBJ2-7|TRBV5-1|14|NA
TGCGCCAGCAGCCTAGGGGGGTATACCTACGAGCAGTACTTC
CASSLGGYTYEQYF
>few|TRBJ2-7|TRBV6-9|14|NA
TGTGCCAGCAGTTACGGGGGCTCGGGCTACGAGCAGTACTTC
CASSYGGSGYEQYF
>many|TRBJ1-2|TRBV3-1|13|TRBD1
TGTGCCAGCAGTCCCGGACAGGTCTCAGGCTACACCTTC
CASSPGQVSGYTF
>many|TRBJ1-1|TRBV12-3/TRBV12-4|16|NA
TGTGCCAGCAGTTTAGCGATCCTCAGGGATGGCACTGAAGCTTTCTTT
CASSLAILRDGTEAFF
>many|TRBJ2-4|TRBV7-2|14|NA
TGTGCCAGCAGCTTAGCCAGGGTGGGAGACATTCAGTACTTC
CASSLARVGDIQYF
>many|TRBJ1-2|TRBV6-2/TRBV6-3|14|NA
TGTGCCAGCAGTGCCGGGCAATGGGGCTATGGCTACACCTTC
CASSAGQWGYGYTF
>few|TRBJ2-4|TRBV6-2/TRBV6-3|12|TRBD1
TGTGCCAGCAGGTCCGGGACAGGGGGTGTAAGGTTC
CASRSGTGGVRF